The rows below give T cell receptor beta chains drawn from one sample of a study of cytomegalovirus exposure and HLA in healthy donors. Some clones are missing from TCRdb's copy, which holds only in-frame ones; the method was immunoSEQ multiplex PCR. The table has under 200,000 clones, just over 75% seen once. Sequenced input: PBMCs. The receptor set was obtained from a man in his forties or fifties in good health and CMV-seronegative. CDR3s include the opening cysteine and the closing phenylalanine or tryptophan. Fields, in order: D gene, V gene, J gene, clone size, CDR3 DNA, CDR3 protein. The D gene is left open where the match is weak. Not all rows give a size; the values are once, few, many and, for expanded clones, a class.

-,TRBV14,TRBJ2-3,-,TGTGCCAGCAGCCAAGAGGTCAGGGGTGTCACAGATACGCAGTATTTT,CASSQEVRGVTDTQYF
-,TRBV5-1,TRBJ2-6,-,TGCGCCAGCTCTCTGGAGGGCCCTAACTCTGGGGCCAACGTCCTGACTTTC,CASSLEGPNSGANVLTF
TRBD1,TRBV5-6,TRBJ1-1,-,TGTGCCAGCAGCTTGTCAGGGACAGTGAGAAAAGCTTTCTTT,CASSLSGTVRKAFF
TRBD1,TRBV6-1,TRBJ2-5,-,TGTGCCAGCAGTGCAGGGGGCGAGGAGACCCAGTACTTC,CASSAGGEETQYF
TRBD2,TRBV15,TRBJ2-1,once,TGTGCCACCAGCAGAACGAGCGGGATTGGCTACAATGAGCAGTTCTTC,CATSRTSGIGYNEQFF
-,TRBV5-6,TRBJ2-2,-,TGTGCCAGCAGCCCGGCTCGGGTCGGGGAGCTGTTTTTT,CASSPARVGELFF
-,TRBV9,TRBJ2-1,-,TGTGCCAGCAGCCCGGGTCTTGCGGGACGCAATGAGCAGTTCTTC,CASSPGLAGRNEQFF
TRBD1,TRBV14,TRBJ2-5,-,TGTGCCAGCAGTCCCCGGGACAGGAAAGAGACCCAGTACTTC,CASSPRDRKETQYF
-,TRBV30,TRBJ1-2,-,TGTGCCTGGACCTTAACACGAGGCGCTTATGGCTACACCTTC,CAWTLTRGAYGYTF
-,TRBV7-2,TRBJ1-1,-,TGTGCCAGCAGCCCTTTCCAGGGGATCAATGAAGCTTTCTTT,CASSPFQGINEAFF
-,TRBV5-1,TRBJ2-5,-,TGCGCCAGCAGCTTGGCCTCAGGGCGGGAGACCCAGTACTTC,CASSLASGRETQYF
-,TRBV28,TRBJ1-5,-,TGTGCCAGCAGTCCTCCGTCGCAGCCCCAGCATTTT,CASSPPSQPQHF
-,TRBV6-5,TRBJ2-3,-,TGTGCCAGCACCATCCGGGGATTCACAGATACGCAGTATTTT,CASTIRGFTDTQYF
TRBD2,TRBV5-1,TRBJ2-3,few,TGCGCCAGCAGCCAATGGACTAGCGCAGATACGCAGTATTTT,CASSQWTSADTQYF
TRBD2,TRBV10-3,TRBJ2-3,-,TGTGCCTCCAAAGCAGGACTAGCGGGTAGATCGACTAGCACAGATACGCAGTATTTT,CASKAGLAGRSTSTDTQYF